These 8 T cell receptor beta chains originate from one sample sequenced in a study of blood T cell repertoires in COVID-19. The assay was immunoSEQ multiplex PCR, and TCRdb's table has in-frame clones only and misses some. The repertoire holds about 210,000 clones, about 76% seen once, with 8.9% in the top ten. Input material: PBMCs or T cells enriched from blood (not recorded which). Receptors originate from a woman aged 45-59 years with acute COVID-19.

This rearrangement joins TRBV20-1 to TRBJ1-2, with D possibly TRBD1 on 6 matching bases. The length of the CDR3 is 11 residues. The V end was cut by 5 bases, the J end by 8 bases, with 12 bases between. The germline V gene encodes CDR1 DFQATT and CDR2 SNEGSKA (reference sequence). The CDR3 protein is CSAGRGFGYTF. In nucleotides, the CDR3 is TGCAGTGCTGGGAGGGGGTTCGGCTACACCTTC.

V is TRBV7-9 and J is TRBJ1-5, with D perhaps TRBD1 (6 bases). There are 13 residues in the CDR3. V dropped 5 bases and J dropped 9 bases, with 14 bases sitting between them. The germline CDR1 and CDR2 sequences are SEHNR and FQNEAQ (reference sequence). CDR3 sequence (DNA): TGTGCCAGCAGCCAAGGGGGTCTATCGCCCCAGCATTTT. It specifies CASSQGGLSPQHF.

The rearrangement uses TRBV6-6 and TRBJ1-1; D remains ambiguous. Trimming took off 2 bases at V and 5 bases at J, with 6 bases between the two ends. This CDR3 comprises 12 residues. The germline CDR1 and CDR2 sequences are MNHNY and SVGAGI (reference sequence). The CDR3 coding sequence is TGTGCCAGCAGTTACCCGTTAACTGAAGCTTTCTTT. It specifies CASSYPLTEAFF.

The gene calls are TRBV15 and TRBJ1-5, with TRBD1 matching over 8 bases. The CDR3 totals 17 residues. Trimming cost V 1 base and J 2 bases; bases outside gene matches: 7. The germline gives CDR1 LNHNV, CDR2 YYDKDF (reference sequence). The CDR3 coding sequence is TGTGCCACCAGCAGAGTCGTGGCAGGGGGCCGCAATCAGCCCCAGCATTTT. It encodes CATSRVVAGGRNQPQHF. The complete variable domain, with remaining parts taken from reference TRBV15 and TRBJ1-5, reads DAMVIQNPRYQVTQFGKPVTLSCSQTLNHNVMYWYQQKSSQAPKLLFHYYDKDFNNEADTPDNFQSRRPNTSFCFLDIRSPGLGDTAMYLCATSRVVAGGRNQPQHFGDGTRLSIL.

The chain combines TRBV27 with TRBJ1-6, with D perhaps matching TRBD1 (5 bases). The CDR3 length is 14 residues. Germline CDR1 is MNHEY and CDR2 is SMNVEV (reference sequence). The germline V and J ends were trimmed by 2 bases and 8 bases, with 10 bases remaining between them. CDR3 in DNA: TGTGCCAGCAGTTTAGGACAAAGGCATTCACCCCTCCACTTT. It codes for CASSLGQRHSPLHF.

The rearrangement uses TRBV27 and TRBJ2-2; 8 positions agree with TRBD1. Trimming took 4 bases from V and 1 from J; bases not matched to a gene: 11. This CDR3 region has 18 residues. The V gene's germline CDR1 is MNHEY and CDR2 SMNVEV (reference sequence). The CDR3 region is CASSSIHPGTGNTGELFF. The CDR3 nucleotides read TGTGCCAGCAGTTCAATCCATCCCGGGACAGGGAACACCGGGGAGCTGTTTTTT.

This clone was detected once. The chain combines TRBV27 with TRBJ2-7, with D possibly TRBD1 on 7 matching bases. Germline CDR1 reads MNHEY; CDR2 reads SMNVEV (reference sequence). The CDR3 consists of 13 residues. Trimming pared 6 bases from V and 3 bases from J, leaving 12 bases between. In DNA, the CDR3 is TGTGCCAGCAGGCCAGGGGGGAGCTACGAGCAGTACTTC. Amino acids: CASRPGGSYEQYF.

This chain links TRBV6-5 with TRBJ2-2; TRBD2 might be the D (5 bases). V lost 6 bases to trimming and J lost 7 bases, with 12 bases between them. CDR3 length: 13 amino acids. In germline, CDR1 is MNHEY, CDR2 SVGAGI. The CDR3 DNA sequence: TGTGCCAGCAGCCCCTTTCGGGGCGGGGAGCTGTTTTTT. This translates into CASSPFRGGELFF.